This T cell receptor (beta chain) was captured in a study of shared clonotypes between healthy human individuals. Study conclusions and caveats: Generation probabilities were higher for clonotypes shared across all four sorted-subset donors than for unshared ones.

It was CD45RO-negative cells, positively selected for CCR7, that made up naive CD8 cells, with terminally differentiated effector memory CD45RA+ cells excluded. A word on this clone: What it binds is not known.

Sequencing was performed with immunoSEQ multiplex PCR; in TCRdb, only in-frame clones are kept and a portion is missing. The repertoire holds around 1.9 million clones, with about 93% as singletons. The V segment lost 5 bases and the J segment 4 bases; nucleotides outside the gene matches: 10. The CDR3 extends over 16 amino acids. CDR1 LNHDA and CDR2 SQIVND come from the germline V gene (reference sequence). Sequencing was performed on naive CD8+ T cells from PBMCs. J is TRBJ2-5 and V is TRBV19; 10 positions match TRBD2. This receptor was taken from a man in his late teens or twenties in good health. Some clones in this sample may be carry-over from other donors' samples. CDR3 protein: CASSWKREGRGETQYF. The CDR3 DNA reads TGTGCCAGTAGTTGGAAGCGGGAGGGCCGTGGAGAGACCCAGTACTTC.